This record looks at one T cell receptor (beta chain) sequence and its context. Its antigen is not known. From germline, CDR1 is SGHRS and CDR2 YFSETQ. V was pared by 7 bases and J by 5 bases, with 16 bases between. CDR3 size: 14 residues. This sample stems from a study of OX40 agonist ivuxolimab in advanced cancers. The wider study: Partial responses were seen in three patients, one with hepatocellular carcinoma and two with cutaneous melanoma. Study outcomes and limitations: Fewer expanded clones were found on average in CD4+ than in CD8+ T cells.

Sequenced by immunoSEQ multiplex PCR; TCRdb stores in-frame clones only, minus some. Of approximately 20,000 clones listed, 86% are singletons. This TCR came from an adult with an advanced solid tumor such as melanoma, head and neck, liver or kidney cancer. The V and J genes are TRBV5-1 and TRBJ1-5; D perhaps matches TRBD1 (6 bases). Source: CD4+ or CD8+ T cells sorted from blood, taken in a trial of the OX40 agonist ivuxolimab. The CDR3 DNA reads TGCGCCAGCTCCGCGACAGGACTGGATCAGCCCCAGCATTTT. This gives the protein CASSATGLDQPQHF.